This T cell receptor (beta chain) comes out of a study of T cell responses to AZD1222 COVID-19 vaccine. Study context: Timing groups of about 4 and about 12 weeks for second doses were pooled.

The CDR3 contains 15 residues. V was shortened by 5 bases and J by 0 bases, with 13 bases between the two germline ends. Germline CDR1 is SGHDT and CDR2 is YYEEEE. This table comes from immunoSEQ multiplex PCR, and its TCRdb copy is limited to in-frame clones, with some not included. In the table there are about 94,000 clones, around nine tenths of which are singletons. The source of this sequence is an adult in good health. V gene TRBV5-6 combines with J gene TRBJ2-3, with D possibly matching TRBD1 (5 bases). Here the sequenced sample was peripheral blood, taken on day 0 of AZD1222 vaccination. CDR3 sequence: CASRQVLTSTDTQYF. CDR3 sequence (DNA): TGTGCCAGCAGACAGGTTCTCACTAGCACAGATACGCAGTATTTT.